This T cell receptor (beta chain) appears in the sequencing data of a study of cytomegalovirus exposure and HLA in healthy donors. General study results and limits: A later analysis linked a missense DCLRE1C variant to TCR beta V- and J-gene trimming. Presence/absence analyses treated sequencing depth as roughly uniform across donors.

The CDR3 is 17 residues long. CDR1 MNHEY and CDR2 SMNVEV come from the germline V gene (reference sequence). Trimming removed 7 bases at V and 1 base at J, with 17 bases between. This clone was seen a handful of times. Its target is unknown. PCR involved 60 Vbeta and 13 Jbeta primers. Here immunoSEQ multiplex PCR was the method, and the copy in TCRdb shows in-frame clones only, minus some. The sample records roughly 160,000 clones, roughly four fifths being singletons. The chain links TRBV27 to TRBJ2-6; D might be TRBD2 (6 bases). Specimen: PBMCs. This receptor was identified in a woman in her 50s in good health and CMV-seronegative. The CDR3 here is CASKLGGFLSGANVLTF. The CDR3 nucleotides read TGTGCCAGCAAGCTGGGGGGATTTCTGTCTGGGGCCAACGTCCTGACTTTC.